This T cell receptor (beta chain) was identified during a study of CD8 T cells in ankylosing spondylitis. TCRdb processed the 5' RACE reads anew with MiXCR; each CDR3 protein has one entry. The table includes approximately 250,000 distinct CDR3 sequences, under 35% detected once. The sample holds a few counts of this clonotype. J lost 6 bases, V lost 5 bases, and 15 bases had no gene match. Per the germline V gene, CDR1 is SGHTA and CDR2 is FQGNSA. This CDR3 has 17 amino acids. This sequence originates from a male donor with ankylosing spondylitis or in good health (not recorded which). The sequenced sample was blood, either unsorted or a sorted T cell fraction (not recorded which). J is TRBJ2-3 and V is TRBV7-2; 9 positions agree with TRBD1. CDR3 in amino acids: CASSKGQGAPRGDTQYF. DNA of the CDR3: TGTGCCAGCAGCAAGGGACAGGGAGCACCGCGGGGGGATACGCAGTATTTT.